This TCR beta chain was recorded in a study of T-cell memory formation after mild COVID-19. Study conclusions and caveats: Nothing showed for sure that second-wave clones peaking on day 37 were SARS-CoV-2 specific.

TCRdb reprocessed the 5' RACE reads via MiXCR and lists one record per CDR3 protein. The profile covers about 340,000 distinct CDR3 sequences, with around a sixth appearing a single time and 20% to 25% taken by the ten largest. Concerning this clonotype itself: Antigen specificity is unknown.

The germline gives CDR1 LGHNA, CDR2 YSLEER. This CDR3 has 16 residues. Unmatched junction bases numbered 9, after V lost 4 bases and J lost 2 bases. Sequencing was done on a sample of PBMCs or a T cell subset sorted from them (not recorded which). The source of this sequence is a man aged 18 to 30 who had mild COVID-19 (a few samples of this study predate the infection). Cell type and time point are not known. The rearrangement joins TRBV4-3 to TRBJ2-3; 7 positions agree with TRBD1. The CDR3 region is CASSPGTERSTDTQYF. The CDR3 DNA follows: TGCGCCAGCAGCCCTGGGACAGAGCGTTCCACAGATACGCAGTATTTT.